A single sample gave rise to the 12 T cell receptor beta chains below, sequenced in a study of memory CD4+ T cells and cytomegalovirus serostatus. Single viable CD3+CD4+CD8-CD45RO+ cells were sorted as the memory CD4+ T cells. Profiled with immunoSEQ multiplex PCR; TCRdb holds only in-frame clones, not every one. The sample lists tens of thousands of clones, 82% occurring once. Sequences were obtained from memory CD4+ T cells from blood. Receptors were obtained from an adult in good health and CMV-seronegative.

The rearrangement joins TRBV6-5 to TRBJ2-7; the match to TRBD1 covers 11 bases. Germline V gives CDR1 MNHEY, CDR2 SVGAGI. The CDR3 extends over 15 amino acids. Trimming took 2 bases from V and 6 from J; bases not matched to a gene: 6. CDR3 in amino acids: CASSYGGTGGVEQYF. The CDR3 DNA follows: TGTGCCAGCAGTTACGGGGGGACAGGGGGTGTCGAGCAGTACTTC.

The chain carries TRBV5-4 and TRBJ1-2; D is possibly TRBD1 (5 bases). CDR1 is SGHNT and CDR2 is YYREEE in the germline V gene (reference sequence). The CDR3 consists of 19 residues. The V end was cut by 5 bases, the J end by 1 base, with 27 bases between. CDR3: CASRPGGGVGSLLNYGYTF. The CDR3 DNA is TGTGCCAGCAGACCTGGGGGTGGGGTCGGCTCCCTCCTTAACTATGGCTACACCTTC.

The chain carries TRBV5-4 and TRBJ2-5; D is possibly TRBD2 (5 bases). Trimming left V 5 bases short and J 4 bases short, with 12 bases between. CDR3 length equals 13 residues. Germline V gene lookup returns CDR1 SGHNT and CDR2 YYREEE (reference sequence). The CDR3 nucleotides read TGTGCCAGCAGAATCCGGGCGGGAGAGACCCAGTACTTC. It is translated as CASRIRAGETQYF. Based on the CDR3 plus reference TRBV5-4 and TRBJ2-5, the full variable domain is ETGVTQSPTHLIKTRGQQVTLRCSSQSGHNTVSWYQQALGQGPQFIFQYYREEENGRGNFPPRFSGLQFPNYSSELNVNALELDDSALYLCASRIRAGETQYFGPGTRLLVL.

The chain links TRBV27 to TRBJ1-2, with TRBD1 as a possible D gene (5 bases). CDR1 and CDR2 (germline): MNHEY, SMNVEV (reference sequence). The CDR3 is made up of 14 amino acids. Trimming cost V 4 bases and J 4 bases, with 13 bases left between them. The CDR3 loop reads CASSYAGQLYGYTF. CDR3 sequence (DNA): TGTGCCAGCAGTTATGCCGGACAACTCTATGGCTACACCTTC.

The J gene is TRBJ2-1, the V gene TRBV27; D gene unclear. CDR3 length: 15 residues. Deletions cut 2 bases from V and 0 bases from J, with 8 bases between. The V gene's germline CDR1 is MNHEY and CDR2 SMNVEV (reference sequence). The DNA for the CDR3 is TGTGCCAGCAGTTTAGGTTCAGACTCCTACAATGAGCAGTTCTTC. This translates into CASSLGSDSYNEQFF.

The CDR3 loop is CASSGEEDQPQHF. CDR3 nucleotide sequence: TGTGCCAGCAGTGGAGAGGAGGACCAGCCCCAGCATTTT. The V gene is TRBV6-1, the J gene TRBJ1-5, with D hard to call. Trimming stripped 4 bases from V and 7 bases from J, with 11 bases between. The germline V gene encodes CDR1 MNHNS and CDR2 SASEGT. The CDR3 runs 13 residues.

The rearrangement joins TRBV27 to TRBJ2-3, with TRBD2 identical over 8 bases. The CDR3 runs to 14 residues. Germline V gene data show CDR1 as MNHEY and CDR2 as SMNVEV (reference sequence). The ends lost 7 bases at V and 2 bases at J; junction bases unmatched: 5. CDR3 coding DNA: TGTGCCAGCAAACGGGGGGGATACACAGATACGCAGTATTTT. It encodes CASKRGGYTDTQYF.

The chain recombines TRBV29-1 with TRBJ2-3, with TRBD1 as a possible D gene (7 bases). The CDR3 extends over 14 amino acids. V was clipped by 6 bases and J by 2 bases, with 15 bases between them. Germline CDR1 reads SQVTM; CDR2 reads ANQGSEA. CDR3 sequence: CSVPAGQITDTQYF. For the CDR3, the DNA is TGCAGCGTCCCCGCGGGACAGATCACAGATACGCAGTATTTT.

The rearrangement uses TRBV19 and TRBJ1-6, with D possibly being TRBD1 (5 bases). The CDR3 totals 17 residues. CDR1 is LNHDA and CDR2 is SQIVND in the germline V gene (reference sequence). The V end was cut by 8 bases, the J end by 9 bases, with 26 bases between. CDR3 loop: CASGLPGHRNARSPLHF. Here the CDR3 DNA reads TGTGCCAGTGGGCTTCCGGGTCACAGGAATGCCCGTTCACCCCTCCACTTT.

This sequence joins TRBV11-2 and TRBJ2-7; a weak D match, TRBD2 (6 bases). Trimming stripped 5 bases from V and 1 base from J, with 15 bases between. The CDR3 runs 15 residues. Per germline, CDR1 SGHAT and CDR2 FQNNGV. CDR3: CASSQKGGLSYEQYF. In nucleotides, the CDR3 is TGTGCCAGCAGCCAGAAGGGAGGTCTATCCTACGAGCAGTACTTC.

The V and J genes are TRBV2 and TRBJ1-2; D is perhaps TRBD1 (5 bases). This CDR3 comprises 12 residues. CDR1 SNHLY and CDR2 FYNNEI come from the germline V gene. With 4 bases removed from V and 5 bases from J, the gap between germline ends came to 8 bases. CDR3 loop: CASSAQGYGYTF. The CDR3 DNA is TGTGCCAGCAGTGCCCAGGGTTATGGCTACACCTTC.

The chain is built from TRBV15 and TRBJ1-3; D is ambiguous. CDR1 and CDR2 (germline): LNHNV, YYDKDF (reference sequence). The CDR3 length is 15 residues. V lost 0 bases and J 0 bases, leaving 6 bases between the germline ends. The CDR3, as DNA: TGTGCCACCAGCAGAGATATGAGCTCTGGAAACACCATATATTTT. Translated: CATSRDMSSGNTIYF.